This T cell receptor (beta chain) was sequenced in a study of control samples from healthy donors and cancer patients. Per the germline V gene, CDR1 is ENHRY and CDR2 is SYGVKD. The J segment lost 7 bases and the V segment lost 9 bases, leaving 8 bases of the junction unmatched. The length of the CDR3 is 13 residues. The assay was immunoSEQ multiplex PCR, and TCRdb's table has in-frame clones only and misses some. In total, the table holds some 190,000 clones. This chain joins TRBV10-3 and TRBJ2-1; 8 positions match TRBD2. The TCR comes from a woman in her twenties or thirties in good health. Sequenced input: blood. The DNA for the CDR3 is TGTGCCATAAACGGGAGGGAGGAGAATGAGCAGTTCTTC. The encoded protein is CAINGREENEQFF.